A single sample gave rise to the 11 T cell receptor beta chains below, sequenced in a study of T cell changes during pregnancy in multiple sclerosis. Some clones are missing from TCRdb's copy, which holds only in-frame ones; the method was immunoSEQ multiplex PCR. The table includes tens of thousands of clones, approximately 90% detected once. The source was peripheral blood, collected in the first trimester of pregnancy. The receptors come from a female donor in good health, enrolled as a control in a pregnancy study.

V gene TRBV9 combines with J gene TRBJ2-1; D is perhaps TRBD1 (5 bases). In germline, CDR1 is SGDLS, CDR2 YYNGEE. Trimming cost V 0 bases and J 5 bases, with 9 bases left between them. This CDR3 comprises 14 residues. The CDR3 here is CASSVAGQNNEQFF. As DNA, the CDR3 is TGTGCCAGCAGCGTAGCAGGGCAGAACAATGAGCAGTTCTTC.

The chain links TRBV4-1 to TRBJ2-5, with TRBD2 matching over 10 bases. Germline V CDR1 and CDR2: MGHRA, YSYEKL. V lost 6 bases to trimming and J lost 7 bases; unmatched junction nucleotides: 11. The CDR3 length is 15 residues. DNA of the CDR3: TGCGCCAGCAGTGACGGGACTAGCGTACTGGGGACCCAGTACTTC. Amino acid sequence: CASSDGTSVLGTQYF.

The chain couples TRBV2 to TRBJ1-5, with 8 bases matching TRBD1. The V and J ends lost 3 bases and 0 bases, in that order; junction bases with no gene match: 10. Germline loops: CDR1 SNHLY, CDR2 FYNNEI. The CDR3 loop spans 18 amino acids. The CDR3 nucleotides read TGTGCCAGCAGTGACCCCGGGCAGGGGGCTTATAGCAATCAGCCCCAGCATTTT. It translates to CASSDPGQGAYSNQPQHF.

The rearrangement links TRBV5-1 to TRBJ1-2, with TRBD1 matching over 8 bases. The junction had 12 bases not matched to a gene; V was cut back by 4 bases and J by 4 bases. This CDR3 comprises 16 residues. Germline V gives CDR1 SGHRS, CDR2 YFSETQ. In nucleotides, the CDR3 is TGCGCCAGCAGCCTAACTTCAGGGGGCGGGGGCTATGGCTACACCTTC. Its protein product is CASSLTSGGGGYGYTF.

The CDR3 DNA reads TGTGCCAGCAGTCTCACAGGGTCTCGGCTCTACGAGCAGTACTTC. This codes for CASSLTGSRLYEQYF. This chain connects TRBV27 to TRBJ2-7; D perhaps matches TRBD1 (6 bases). V dropped 5 bases and J dropped 3 bases, with 17 bases sitting between them. The V gene's germline CDR1 is MNHEY and CDR2 SMNVEV (reference sequence). The CDR3 spans 15 residues.

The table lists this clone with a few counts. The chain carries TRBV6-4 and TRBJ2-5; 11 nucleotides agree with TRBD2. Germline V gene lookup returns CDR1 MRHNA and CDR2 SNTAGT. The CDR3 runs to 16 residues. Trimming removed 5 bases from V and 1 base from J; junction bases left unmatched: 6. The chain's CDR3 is CASSPTSGSGQETQYF. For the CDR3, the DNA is TGTGCCAGCAGTCCTACTAGCGGGAGCGGCCAAGAGACCCAGTACTTC.

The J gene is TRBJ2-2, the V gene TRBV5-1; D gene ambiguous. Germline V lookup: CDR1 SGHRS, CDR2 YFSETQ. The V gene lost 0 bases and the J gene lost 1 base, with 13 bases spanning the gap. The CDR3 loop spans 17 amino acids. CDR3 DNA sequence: TGCGCCAGCAGCTTGGTAGACTTACTGGAGAACACCGGGGAGCTGTTTTTT. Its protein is CASSLVDLLENTGELFF. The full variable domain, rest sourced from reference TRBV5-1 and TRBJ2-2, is KAGVTQTPRYLIKTRGQQVTLSCSPISGHRSVSWYQQTPGQGLQFLFEYFSETQRNKGNFPGRFSGRQFSNSRSEMNVSTLELGDSALYLCASSLVDLLENTGELFFGEGSRLTVL.

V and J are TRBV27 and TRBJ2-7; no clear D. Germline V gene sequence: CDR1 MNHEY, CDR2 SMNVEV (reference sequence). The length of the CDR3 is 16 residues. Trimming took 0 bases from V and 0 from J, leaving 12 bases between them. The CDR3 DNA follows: TGTGCCAGCAGTTTATCCTCGGCGGCAGTCTCCTACGAGCAGTACTTC. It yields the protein CASSLSSAAVSYEQYF.

This CDR3 is CAISREGTQLSYEQYF. CDR3 nucleotides: TGTGCCATCAGTAGGGAGGGGACCCAGCTCTCATACGAGCAGTACTTC. The rearrangement uses TRBV10-3 and TRBJ2-7; 7 bases line up with TRBD2. The CDR3 length is 16 residues. V shed 5 bases and J 4 bases; nucleotides not matched to a gene: 14. Germline loops: CDR1 ENHRY, CDR2 SYGVKD.

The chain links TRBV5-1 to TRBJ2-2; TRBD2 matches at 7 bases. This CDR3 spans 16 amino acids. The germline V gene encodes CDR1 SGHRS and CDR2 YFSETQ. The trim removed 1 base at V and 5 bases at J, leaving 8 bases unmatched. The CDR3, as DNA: TGCGCCAGCAGCTTGCGAGGCGGGAGCGGTACCGGGGAGCTGTTTTTT. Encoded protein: CASSLRGGSGTGELFF.

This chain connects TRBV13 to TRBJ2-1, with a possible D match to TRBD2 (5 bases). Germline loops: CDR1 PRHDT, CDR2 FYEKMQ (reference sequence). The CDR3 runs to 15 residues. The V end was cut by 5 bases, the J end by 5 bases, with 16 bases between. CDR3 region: CASSTSDGGDNEQFF. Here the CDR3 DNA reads TGTGCCAGCAGCACCTCGGACGGAGGCGACAATGAGCAGTTCTTC.